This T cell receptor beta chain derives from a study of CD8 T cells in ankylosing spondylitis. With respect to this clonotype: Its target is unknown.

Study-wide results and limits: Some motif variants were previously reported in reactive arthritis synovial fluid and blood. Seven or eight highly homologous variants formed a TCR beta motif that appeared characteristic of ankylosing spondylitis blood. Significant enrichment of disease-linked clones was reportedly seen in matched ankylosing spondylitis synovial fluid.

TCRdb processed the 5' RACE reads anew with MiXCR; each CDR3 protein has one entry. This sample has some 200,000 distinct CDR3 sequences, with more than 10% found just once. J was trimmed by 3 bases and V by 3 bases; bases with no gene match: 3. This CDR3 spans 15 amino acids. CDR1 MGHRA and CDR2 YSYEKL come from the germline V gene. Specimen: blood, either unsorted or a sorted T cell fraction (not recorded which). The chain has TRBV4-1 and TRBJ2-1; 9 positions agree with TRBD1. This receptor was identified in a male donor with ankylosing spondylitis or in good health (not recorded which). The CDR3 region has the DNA TGCGCCAGCAGCCACGGACAGGGGATCTACAATGAGCAGTTCTTC. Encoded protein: CASSHGQGIYNEQFF.